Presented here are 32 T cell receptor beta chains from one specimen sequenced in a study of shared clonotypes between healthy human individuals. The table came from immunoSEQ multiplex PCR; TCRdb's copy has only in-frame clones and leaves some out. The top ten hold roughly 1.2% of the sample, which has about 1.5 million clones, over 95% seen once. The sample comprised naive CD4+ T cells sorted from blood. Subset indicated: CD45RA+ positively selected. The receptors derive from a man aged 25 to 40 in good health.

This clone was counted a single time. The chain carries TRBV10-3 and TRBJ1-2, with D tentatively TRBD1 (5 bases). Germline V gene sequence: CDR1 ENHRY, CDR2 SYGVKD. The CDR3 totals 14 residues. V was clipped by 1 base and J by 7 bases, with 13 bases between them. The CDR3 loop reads CAISELLSDSGYTF. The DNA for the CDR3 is TGTGCCATCAGTGAGTTGCTGTCTGACAGTGGCTACACCTTC.

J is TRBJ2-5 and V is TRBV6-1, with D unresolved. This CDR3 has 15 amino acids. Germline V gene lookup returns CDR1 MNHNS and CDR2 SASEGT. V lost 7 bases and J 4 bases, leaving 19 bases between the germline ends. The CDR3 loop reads CASTEVGSPTETQYF. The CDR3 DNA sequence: TGTGCCAGCACTGAGGTGGGGTCCCCCACAGAGACCCAGTACTTC.

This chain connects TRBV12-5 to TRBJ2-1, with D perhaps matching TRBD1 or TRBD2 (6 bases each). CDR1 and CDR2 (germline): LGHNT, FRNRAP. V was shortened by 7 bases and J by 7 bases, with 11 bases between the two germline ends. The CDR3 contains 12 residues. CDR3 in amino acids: CASAGGRNEQFF. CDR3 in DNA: TGTGCTAGTGCCGGGGGCCGGAATGAGCAGTTCTTC.

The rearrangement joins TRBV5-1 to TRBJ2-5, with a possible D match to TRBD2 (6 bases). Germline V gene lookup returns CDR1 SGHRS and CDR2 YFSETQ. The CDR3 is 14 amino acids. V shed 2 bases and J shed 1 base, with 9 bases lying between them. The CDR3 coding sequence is TGCGCCAGCAGCTTAGGACTAACCCAAGAGACCCAGTACTTC. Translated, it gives CASSLGLTQETQYF.

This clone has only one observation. The CDR3 DNA reads TGTGCCAGCACTAAACTGGGATCCCAAGAGACCCAGTACTTC. Translation: CASTKLGSQETQYF. V gene TRBV7-9 combines with J gene TRBJ2-5; the D is unclear. CDR3 length: 14 amino acids. The germline CDR1 and CDR2 sequences are SEHNR and FQNEAQ (reference sequence). V was cut by 7 bases and J by 1 base, with 13 bases left in between.

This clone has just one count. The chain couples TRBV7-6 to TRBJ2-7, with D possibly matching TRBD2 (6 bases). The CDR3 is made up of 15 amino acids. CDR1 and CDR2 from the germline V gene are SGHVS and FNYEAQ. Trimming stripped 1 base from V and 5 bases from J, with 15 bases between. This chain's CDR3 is CASSLGSGPINEQYF. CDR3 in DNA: TGTGCCAGCAGCTTAGGTAGCGGACCGATCAACGAGCAGTACTTC.

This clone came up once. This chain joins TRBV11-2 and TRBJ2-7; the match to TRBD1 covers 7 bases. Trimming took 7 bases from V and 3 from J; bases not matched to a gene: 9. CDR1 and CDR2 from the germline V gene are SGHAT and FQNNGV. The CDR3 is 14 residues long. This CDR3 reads CASTKGASSYEQYF. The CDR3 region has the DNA TGTGCCAGCACCAAGGGGGCTAGCAGCTACGAGCAGTACTTC.

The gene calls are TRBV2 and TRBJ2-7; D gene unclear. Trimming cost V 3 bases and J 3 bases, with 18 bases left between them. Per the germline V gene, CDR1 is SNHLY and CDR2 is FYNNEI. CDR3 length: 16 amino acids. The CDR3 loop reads CASSELGWKLYYEQYF. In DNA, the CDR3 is TGTGCCAGCAGTGAGCTGGGGTGGAAGCTGTACTACGAGCAGTACTTC. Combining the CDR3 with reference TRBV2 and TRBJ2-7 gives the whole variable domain EPEVTQTPSHQVTQMGQEVILRCVPISNHLYFYWYRQILGQKVEFLVSFYNNEISEKSEIFDDQFSVERPDGSNFTLKIRSTKLEDSAMYFCASSELGWKLYYEQYFGPGTRLTVT.

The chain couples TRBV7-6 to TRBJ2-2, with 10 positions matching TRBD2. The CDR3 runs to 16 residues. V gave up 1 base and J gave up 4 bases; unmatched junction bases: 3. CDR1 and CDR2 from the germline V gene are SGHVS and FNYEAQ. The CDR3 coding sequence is TGTGCCAGCAGCTTAGGACTAGCGGGTTTCACCGGGGAGCTGTTTTTT. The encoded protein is CASSLGLAGFTGELFF.

This CDR3 is CASSLAGDFEQFF. CDR3 sequence (DNA): TGTGCCAGCAGTCTAGCGGGAGATTTTGAGCAGTTCTTC. The V call is TRBV25-1, the J call TRBJ2-1, with 10 bases that match TRBD2. Unmatched junction bases numbered 4, after V lost 5 bases and J lost 9 bases. Germline CDR1 and CDR2: MGHDK and SYGVNS. The CDR3 runs to 13 residues.

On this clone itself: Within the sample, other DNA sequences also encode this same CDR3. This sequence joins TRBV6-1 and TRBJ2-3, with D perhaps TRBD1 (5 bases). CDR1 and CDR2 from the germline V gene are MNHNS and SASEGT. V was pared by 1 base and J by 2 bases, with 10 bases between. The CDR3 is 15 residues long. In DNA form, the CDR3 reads TGTGCCAGCAGTGAAGGGGGCTTTTCCACAGATACGCAGTATTTT. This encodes CASSEGGFSTDTQYF.

This CDR3 reads CASSLAGQASYNEQFF. Here the CDR3 DNA reads TGCGCCAGCAGCTTGGCGGGACAGGCGTCCTACAATGAGCAGTTCTTC. The chain combines TRBV5-1 with TRBJ2-1, with TRBD1 identical over 8 bases. This CDR3 spans 16 amino acids. Losses at the gene ends were 0 bases for V and 1 base for J; bases not matched to a gene: 3. Germline-derived CDR1 and CDR2 are SGHRS and YFSETQ.

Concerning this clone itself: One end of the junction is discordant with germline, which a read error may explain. In DNA form, the CDR3 reads TGCATCTCGACTAGTAACTATGGCTACACCTTC. It encodes CISTSNYGYTF. This chain joins TRBV28 and TRBJ1-2; the D is unclear. The CDR3 runs 11 residues. Per the germline V gene, CDR1 is MDHEN and CDR2 is SYDVKM.

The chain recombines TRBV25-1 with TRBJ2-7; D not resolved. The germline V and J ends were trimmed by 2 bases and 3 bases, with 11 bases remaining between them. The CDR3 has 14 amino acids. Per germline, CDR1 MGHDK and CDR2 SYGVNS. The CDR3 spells CASSEPGPDYEQYF. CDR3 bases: TGTGCCAGCAGTGAACCAGGACCTGACTACGAGCAGTACTTC.

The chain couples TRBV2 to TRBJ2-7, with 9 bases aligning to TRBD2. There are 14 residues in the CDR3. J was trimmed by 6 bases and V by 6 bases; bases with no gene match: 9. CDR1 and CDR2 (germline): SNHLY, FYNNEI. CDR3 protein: CASRGGSGSSEQYF. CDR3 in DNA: TGTGCCAGCAGGGGGGGTAGCGGGAGTAGCGAGCAGTACTTC. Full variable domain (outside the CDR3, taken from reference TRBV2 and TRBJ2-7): EPEVTQTPSHQVTQMGQEVILRCVPISNHLYFYWYRQILGQKVEFLVSFYNNEISEKSEIFDDQFSVERPDGSNFTLKIRSTKLEDSAMYFCASRGGSGSSEQYFGPGTRLTVT.

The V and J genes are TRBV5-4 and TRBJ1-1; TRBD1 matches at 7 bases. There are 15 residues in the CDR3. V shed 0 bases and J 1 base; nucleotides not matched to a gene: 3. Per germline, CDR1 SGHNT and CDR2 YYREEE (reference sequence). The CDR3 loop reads CASSLGAGGNTEAFF. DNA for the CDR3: TGTGCCAGCAGCTTGGGAGCAGGGGGGAACACTGAAGCTTTCTTT.

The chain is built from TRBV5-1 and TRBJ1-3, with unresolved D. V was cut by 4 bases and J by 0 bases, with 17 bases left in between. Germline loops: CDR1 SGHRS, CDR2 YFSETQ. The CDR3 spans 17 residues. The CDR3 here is CASSLSGSPNSGNTIYF. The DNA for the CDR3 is TGCGCCAGCAGCCTCTCAGGCTCACCCAACTCTGGAAACACCATATATTTT. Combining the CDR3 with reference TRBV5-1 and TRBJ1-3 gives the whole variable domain KAGVTQTPRYLIKTRGQQVTLSCSPISGHRSVSWYQQTPGQGLQFLFEYFSETQRNKGNFPGRFSGRQFSNSRSEMNVSTLELGDSALYLCASSLSGSPNSGNTIYFGEGSWLTVV.

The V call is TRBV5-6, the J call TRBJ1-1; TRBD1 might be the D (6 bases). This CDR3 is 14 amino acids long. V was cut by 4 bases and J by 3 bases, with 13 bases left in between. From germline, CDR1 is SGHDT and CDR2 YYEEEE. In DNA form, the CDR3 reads TGTGCCAGCAGCCGAGGACGGGGGCACACTGAAGCTTTCTTT. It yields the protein CASSRGRGHTEAFF.

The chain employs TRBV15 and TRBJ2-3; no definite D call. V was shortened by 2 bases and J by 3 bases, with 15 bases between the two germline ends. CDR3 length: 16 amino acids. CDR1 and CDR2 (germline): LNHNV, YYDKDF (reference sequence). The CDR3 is CATSRNRPGLTDTQYF. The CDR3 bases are TGTGCCACCAGCAGAAACCGCCCCGGGTTAACAGATACGCAGTATTTT.

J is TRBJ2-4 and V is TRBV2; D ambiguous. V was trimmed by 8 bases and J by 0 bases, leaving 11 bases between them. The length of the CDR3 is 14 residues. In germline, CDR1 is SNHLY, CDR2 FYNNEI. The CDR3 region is CASQKEIAKNIQYF. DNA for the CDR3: TGTGCCAGCCAGAAGGAGATAGCCAAAAACATTCAGTACTTC.

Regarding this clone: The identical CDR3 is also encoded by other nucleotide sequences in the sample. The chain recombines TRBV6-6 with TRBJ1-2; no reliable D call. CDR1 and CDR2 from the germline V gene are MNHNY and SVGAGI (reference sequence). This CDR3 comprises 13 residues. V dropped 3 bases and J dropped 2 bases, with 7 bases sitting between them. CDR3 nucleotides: TGTGCCAGCAGTTATGGCGGGAACTATGGCTACACCTTC. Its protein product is CASSYGGNYGYTF.

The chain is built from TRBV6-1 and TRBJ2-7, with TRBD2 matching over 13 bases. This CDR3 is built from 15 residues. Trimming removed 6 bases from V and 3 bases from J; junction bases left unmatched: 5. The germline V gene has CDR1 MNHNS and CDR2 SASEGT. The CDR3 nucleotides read TGTGCCAGCAGCCTGGGACTAGCGGGGATCTACGAGCAGTACTTC. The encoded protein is CASSLGLAGIYEQYF.

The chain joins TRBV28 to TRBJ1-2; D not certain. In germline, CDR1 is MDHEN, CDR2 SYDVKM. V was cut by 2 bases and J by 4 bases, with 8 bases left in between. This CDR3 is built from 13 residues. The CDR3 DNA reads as TGTGCCAGCAGTTTACCCCACCCCTATGGCTACACCTTC. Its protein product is CASSLPHPYGYTF.

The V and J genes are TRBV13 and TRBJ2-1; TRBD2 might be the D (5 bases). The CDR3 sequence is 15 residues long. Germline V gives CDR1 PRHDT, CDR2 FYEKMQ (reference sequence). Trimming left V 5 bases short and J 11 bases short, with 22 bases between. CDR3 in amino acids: CASSPLREPDWQQFF. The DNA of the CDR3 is TGTGCCAGCAGCCCCCTTCGGGAACCGGACTGGCAGCAGTTCTTC.

Written as DNA, the CDR3 is TGTGCCAGCAGTCGCGGGGCCGGGGGTGGCTACACCTTC. Residues: CASSRGAGGGYTF. The chain employs TRBV28 and TRBJ1-2; perhaps TRBD1 as D (5 bases). The ends were cut back, 5 bases at V and 7 bases at J, with 14 bases in the middle. Germline lookup yields CDR1 MDHEN and CDR2 SYDVKM. The CDR3 totals 13 residues.

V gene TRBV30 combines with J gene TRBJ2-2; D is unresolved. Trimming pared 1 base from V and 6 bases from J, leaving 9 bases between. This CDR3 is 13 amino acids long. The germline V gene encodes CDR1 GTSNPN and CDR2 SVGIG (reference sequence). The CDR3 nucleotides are TGTGCCTGGAGTGAACAAAGCCCCGGGGAGCTGTTTTTT. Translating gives CAWSEQSPGELFF.

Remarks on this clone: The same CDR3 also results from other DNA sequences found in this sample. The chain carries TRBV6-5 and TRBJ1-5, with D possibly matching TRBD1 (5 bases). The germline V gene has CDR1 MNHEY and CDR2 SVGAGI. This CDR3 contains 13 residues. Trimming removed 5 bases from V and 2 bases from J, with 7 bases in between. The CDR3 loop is CASSGTGNQPQHF. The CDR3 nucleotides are TGTGCCAGCAGTGGGACGGGCAATCAGCCCCAGCATTTT.

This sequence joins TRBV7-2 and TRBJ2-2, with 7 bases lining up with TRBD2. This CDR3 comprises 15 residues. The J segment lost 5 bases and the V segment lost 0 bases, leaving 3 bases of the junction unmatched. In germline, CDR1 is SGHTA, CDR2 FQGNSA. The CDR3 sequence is CASSLAGRRTGELFF. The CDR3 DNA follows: TGTGCCAGCAGCTTAGCCGGGAGGCGGACCGGGGAGCTGTTTTTT.

CDR3 sequence (DNA): TGTGCCAGCAGCTTCCCCGGCGGCTACATGAACACTGAAGCTTTCTTT. Translation gives CASSFPGGYMNTEAFF. The genes are TRBV7-9 and TRBJ1-1; the D is unclear. The CDR3 has 16 amino acids. CDR1 and CDR2 from the germline V gene are SEHNR and FQNEAQ (reference sequence). V shed 3 bases and J shed 0 bases, with 14 bases lying between them.

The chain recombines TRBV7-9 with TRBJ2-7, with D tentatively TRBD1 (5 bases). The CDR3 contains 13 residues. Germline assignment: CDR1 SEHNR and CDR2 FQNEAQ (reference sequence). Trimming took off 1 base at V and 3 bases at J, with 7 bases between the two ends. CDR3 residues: CASSLEGNYEQYF. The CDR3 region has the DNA TGTGCCAGCAGCTTAGAGGGGAACTACGAGCAGTACTTC.

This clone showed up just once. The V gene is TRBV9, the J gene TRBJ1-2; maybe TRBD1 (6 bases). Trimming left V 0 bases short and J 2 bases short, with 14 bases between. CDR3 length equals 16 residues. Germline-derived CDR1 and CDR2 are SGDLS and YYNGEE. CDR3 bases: TGTGCCAGCAGCGTAGCTTCCGGGGGCTCGAACTATGGCTACACCTTC. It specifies CASSVASGGSNYGYTF.

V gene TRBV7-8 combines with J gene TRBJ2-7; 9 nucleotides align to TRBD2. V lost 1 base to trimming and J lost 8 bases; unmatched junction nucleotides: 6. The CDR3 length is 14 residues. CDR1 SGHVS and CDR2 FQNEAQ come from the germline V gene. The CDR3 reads CASSLGAGGPKQYF. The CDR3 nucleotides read TGTGCCAGCAGCTTAGGGGCGGGAGGGCCCAAGCAGTACTTC.